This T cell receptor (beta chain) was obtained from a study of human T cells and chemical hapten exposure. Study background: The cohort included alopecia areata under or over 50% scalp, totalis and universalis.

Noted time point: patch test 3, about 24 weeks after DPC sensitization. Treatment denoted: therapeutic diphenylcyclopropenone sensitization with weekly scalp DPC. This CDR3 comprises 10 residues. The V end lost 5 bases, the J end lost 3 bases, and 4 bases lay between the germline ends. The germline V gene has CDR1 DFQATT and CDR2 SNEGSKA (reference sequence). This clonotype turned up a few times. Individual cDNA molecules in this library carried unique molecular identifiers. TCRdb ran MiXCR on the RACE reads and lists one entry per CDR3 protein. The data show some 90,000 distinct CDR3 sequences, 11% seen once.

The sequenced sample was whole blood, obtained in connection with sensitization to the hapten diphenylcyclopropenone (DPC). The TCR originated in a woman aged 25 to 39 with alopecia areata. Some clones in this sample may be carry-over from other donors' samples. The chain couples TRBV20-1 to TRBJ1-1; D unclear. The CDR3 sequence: CSAYDTEAFF. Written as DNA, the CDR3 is TGCAGTGCTTACGACACTGAAGCTTTCTTT.